This T cell receptor (beta chain) was recovered during a study of technical replicates of blood from a few donors. V was cut by 3 bases and J by 2 bases, with 9 bases left in between. Germline CDR1 reads WNHNN; CDR2 reads SYGVQD (reference sequence). This CDR3 is built from 14 residues. The data were produced by immunoSEQ multiplex PCR, yet TCRdb's version contains in-frame clones alone and is incomplete. The sample gives tens of thousands of clones, 95% of which show up once; around 0.26% is in the top ten. This sequence was found in a human donor in good health. The V and J genes are TRBV10-1 and TRBJ2-3, with D perhaps matching TRBD1 (6 bases). The sequencing sample was made of T cells isolated from PBMCs. CDR3 region: CASSETGYTDTQYF. For the CDR3, the DNA is TGCGCCAGCAGTGAAACAGGGTACACAGATACGCAGTATTTT.